This T cell receptor (beta chain) is drawn from a study of T-cell reconstitution after alpha-beta-depleted transplantation in children. This clonotype has a count of ten or more. Germline V gives CDR1 SGHTA, CDR2 FQGTGA. This CDR3 has 15 amino acids. With 5 bases removed from V and 6 bases from J, the gap between germline ends came to 18 bases. Preparation of the TCRbeta library was carried out with unique molecular identifiers. One entry per CDR3 protein results from TCRdb running MiXCR on the PCR reads. The repertoire holds hundreds of thousands of distinct CDR3 sequences, with around 17% as singletons.

J is TRBJ2-3 and V is TRBV7-3, with D possibly matching TRBD1 (6 bases). This clonotype was sampled from a human donor who donated a stem cell graft to a child with acute myeloid leukemia. Sequencing used PBMCs from the stem cell graft donor, obtained from the stem cell graft. CDR3 coding DNA: TGTGCCAGCAGCCCGAAACAGGGTTTCGGGGATACGCAGTATTTT. Translating it yields CASSPKQGFGDTQYF.